These T cell receptor beta chains were read from a single sample in a study of T cell repertoires in MIS-A myocarditis. Generated by immunoSEQ multiplex PCR, the TCRdb table keeps only in-frame clones and is missing some. The sample includes roughly 14,000 clones, roughly 81% of them seen just once. The material sequenced was left ventricle heart tissue obtained at autopsy. The receptors here all came from a man aged 18 to 35 with fulminant myocarditis from multisystem inflammatory syndrome in adults (MIS-A) after COVID-19. The CDR3 runs from the conserved cysteine through the conserved F or W. The order of the fields is D gene, V gene, J gene, clone size, CDR3 protein, CDR3 DNA. A D gene is named only where the DNA matches it firmly. Clone size is not always given. Where it is, it says once, few, many or a class for expanded clones.

D: .; V: TRBV15; J: TRBJ1-4; size: .; CDR3: CATSRDYRSWGTNEKLFF; DNA: TGTGCCACCAGCAGAGATTATAGAAGTTGGGGGACTAATGAAAAACTGTTTTTT
D: TRBD1; V: TRBV4-1; J: TRBJ1-5; size: .; CDR3: CASSPFSRPGQGNQPQHF; DNA: TGCGCCAGCAGCCCATTCAGTAGGCCAGGACAGGGGAATCAGCCCCAGCATTTT
D: TRBD1; V: TRBV16; J: TRBJ1-5; size: .; CDR3: CASSQRQGSNQPQHF; DNA: TGTGCCAGCAGCCAGCGACAGGGTAGCAATCAGCCCCAGCATTTT
D: .; V: TRBV6-2/TRBV6-3; J: TRBJ2-7; size: .; CDR3: CASSPPTRTYEQYF; DNA: TGTGCCAGCAGTCCCCCGACTCGTACGTACGAGCAGTACTTC
D: TRBD2; V: TRBV27; J: TRBJ2-1; size: .; CDR3: CASSFGTSGINEQFF; DNA: TGTGCCAGCAGTTTCGGGACTAGCGGGATCAATGAGCAGTTCTTC
D: .; V: TRBV9; J: TRBJ1-1; size: .; CDR3: CASSPGTDFDTEAFF; DNA: TGTGCCAGCAGCCCGGGGACGGACTTCGACACTGAAGCTTTCTTT
D: .; V: TRBV4-2; J: TRBJ1-5; size: .; CDR3: CASSQDYSGQPQHF; DNA: TGTGCCAGCAGCCAAGATTATTCGGGGCAGCCCCAGCATTTT
D: .; V: TRBV7-2; J: TRBJ1-2; size: .; CDR3: CASSLDRVGYTF; DNA: TGTGCCAGCAGCTTAGATCGGGTTGGCTACACCTTC
D: TRBD2; V: TRBV11-2; J: TRBJ2-7; size: once; CDR3: CASSLGTGGLSSYEQYF; DNA: TGTGCCAGCAGCTTGGGTACGGGGGGGTTAAGCTCCTACGAGCAGTACTTC
D: TRBD2; V: TRBV19; J: TRBJ2-1; size: .; CDR3: CASSPRTSGSPYNEQFF; DNA: TGTGCCAGTAGTCCTCGGACTAGCGGGAGTCCCTACAATGAGCAGTTCTTC
D: .; V: TRBV6-5; J: TRBJ1-1; size: few; CDR3: CASSYTQGWEAFF; DNA: TGTGCCAGCAGTTACACACAGGGATGGGAAGCTTTCTTT
D: TRBD2; V: TRBV13; J: TRBJ2-2; size: .; CDR3: CASSSEREFGGELFF; DNA: TGTGCCAGCAGTTCTGAGCGGGAGTTTGGCGGGGAGCTGTTTTTT
D: .; V: TRBV9; J: TRBJ2-1; size: .; CDR3: CASSVARAAGHEQFF; DNA: TGTGCCAGCAGCGTAGCTCGGGCGGCAGGGCATGAGCAGTTCTTC
D: TRBD1; V: TRBV9; J: TRBJ2-4; size: .; CDR3: CASSVVDRGDIQYF; DNA: TGTGCCAGCAGCGTAGTGGACAGGGGGGACATTCAGTACTTC
D: TRBD2; V: TRBV15; J: TRBJ2-3; size: few; CDR3: CATSIGSGGRMSTDTQYF; DNA: TGTGCCACCAGCATAGGTAGCGGGGGGAGGATGAGCACAGATACGCAGTATTTT
D: .; V: TRBV15; J: TRBJ2-3; size: .; CDR3: CATSRDFQGADTQYF; DNA: TGTGCCACCAGCAGAGATTTTCAGGGTGCAGATACGCAGTATTTT
D: .; V: TRBV6-2/TRBV6-3; J: TRBJ2-7; size: .; CDR3: CASSYPLVGSYEQYF; DNA: TGTGCCAGCAGTTATCCCCTGGTGGGCTCCTACGAGCAGTACTTC
D: .; V: TRBV19; J: TRBJ1-5; size: few; CDR3: CASSIGQPQHF; DNA: TGTGCCAGTAGTATCGGTCAGCCCCAGCATTTT
D: .; V: TRBV9; J: TRBJ2-3; size: .; CDR3: CASSVTRGYGTDTQYF; DNA: TGTGCCAGCAGCGTAACGCGGGGCTATGGCACAGATACGCAGTATTTT
D: .; V: TRBV7-2; J: TRBJ2-1; size: .; CDR3: CASSTNKGPYYNEQFF; DNA: TGTGCCAGCAGCACCAATAAGGGGCCCTACTACAATGAGCAGTTCTTC
D: .; V: TRBV28; J: TRBJ2-5; size: .; CDR3: CASSLEGGLETQYF; DNA: TGTGCCAGCAGTTTAGAGGGCGGTTTGGAGACCCAGTACTTC
D: .; V: TRBV6-2/TRBV6-3; J: TRBJ1-6; size: few; CDR3: CASSYRPGHSPLHF; DNA: TGTGCCAGCAGTTACCGCCCAGGGCATTCACCCCTCCACTTT
D: .; V: TRBV27; J: TRBJ1-1; size: .; CDR3: CASSLWAGELTEAFF; DNA: TGTGCCAGCAGTTTATGGGCAGGGGAGTTAACTGAAGCTTTCTTT
D: .; V: TRBV11-2; J: TRBJ1-1; size: few; CDR3: CASSNNRAGNTEAFF; DNA: TGTGCCAGCAGCAATAACAGGGCCGGAAACACTGAAGCTTTCTTT
D: .; V: TRBV4-2; J: TRBJ1-2; size: .; CDR3: CASSPSGGAAAGYTF; DNA: TGTGCCAGCAGCCCCTCCGGGGGGGCAGCGGCGGGCTACACCTTC
D: .; V: TRBV7-9; J: TRBJ2-7; size: few; CDR3: CASSVTGGGYYEQYF; DNA: TGTGCCAGCAGCGTTACTGGTGGGGGGTATTACGAGCAGTACTTC
D: .; V: TRBV28; J: TRBJ2-3; size: .; CDR3: CASSFNGFSTDTQYF; DNA: TGTGCCAGCAGTTTCAACGGTTTTAGCACAGATACGCAGTATTTT
D: .; V: TRBV28; J: TRBJ1-1; size: .; CDR3: CASSPPRGGEAFF; DNA: TGTGCCAGCAGCCCACCCCGCGGGGGTGAAGCTTTCTTT
D: TRBD2; V: TRBV3-1/TRBV3-2; J: TRBJ2-1; size: .; CDR3: CASSPSGTEQFF; DNA: TGTGCCAGCAGCCCTAGCGGGACCGAGCAGTTCTTC
D: TRBD1; V: TRBV10-2; J: TRBJ1-6; size: .; CDR3: CASTSRGQGQSPLHF; DNA: TGCGCCAGCACCTCCAGGGGACAGGGGCAGTCACCCCTCCACTTT
D: TRBD2; V: TRBV6-2/TRBV6-3; J: TRBJ2-3; size: .; CDR3: CASSYGTTWGTDTQYF; DNA: TGTGCCAGCAGTTACGGGACTACCTGGGGCACAGATACGCAGTATTTT
D: TRBD1; V: TRBV27; J: TRBJ1-4; size: once; CDR3: CASRLQGTNEKLFF; DNA: TGTGCCAGTCGACTACAGGGGACTAATGAAAAACTGTTTTTT
D: .; V: TRBV29-1; J: TRBJ1-3; size: .; CDR3: CSVRLGSGNTIYF; DNA: TGCAGCGTTCGTCTGGGCTCTGGAAACACCATATATTTT
D: TRBD2; V: TRBV3-1/TRBV3-2; J: TRBJ2-3; size: .; CDR3: CASLNLAGGSDTQYF; DNA: TGTGCCAGCCTCAACCTAGCGGGGGGATCTGATACGCAGTATTTT
D: .; V: TRBV19; J: TRBJ1-1; size: .; CDR3: CASSIGGPGTNTEAFF; DNA: TGTGCCAGTAGTATAGGTGGCCCCGGGACGAACACTGAAGCTTTCTTT
D: TRBD2; V: TRBV2; J: TRBJ2-2; size: .; CDR3: CASSLAGDTGELFF; DNA: TGTGCCAGCAGTCTAGCGGGAGACACCGGGGAGCTGTTTTTT
D: TRBD2; V: TRBV10-2; J: TRBJ2-1; size: .; CDR3: CASLPGLNLYEQFF; DNA: TGCGCCAGCCTCCCGGGACTAAATTTATATGAGCAGTTCTTC
D: .; V: TRBV7-2; J: TRBJ1-5; size: .; CDR3: CASSPWTAQPQHF; DNA: TGTGCCAGCAGCCCATGGACAGCCCAGCCCCAGCATTTT
D: .; V: TRBV14; J: TRBJ2-7; size: .; CDR3: CASSHGSEREQYF; DNA: TGTGCCAGCAGCCACGGATCCGAAAGGGAGCAGTACTTC
D: .; V: TRBV5-4; J: TRBJ1-2; size: .; CDR3: CASSSPVTYGYTF; DNA: TGTGCCAGCAGCTCCCCAGTCACCTATGGCTACACCTTC
D: .; V: TRBV7-9; J: TRBJ1-2; size: few; CDR3: CASSLNYGYTF; DNA: TGTGCCAGCAGCTTAAACTATGGCTACACCTTC